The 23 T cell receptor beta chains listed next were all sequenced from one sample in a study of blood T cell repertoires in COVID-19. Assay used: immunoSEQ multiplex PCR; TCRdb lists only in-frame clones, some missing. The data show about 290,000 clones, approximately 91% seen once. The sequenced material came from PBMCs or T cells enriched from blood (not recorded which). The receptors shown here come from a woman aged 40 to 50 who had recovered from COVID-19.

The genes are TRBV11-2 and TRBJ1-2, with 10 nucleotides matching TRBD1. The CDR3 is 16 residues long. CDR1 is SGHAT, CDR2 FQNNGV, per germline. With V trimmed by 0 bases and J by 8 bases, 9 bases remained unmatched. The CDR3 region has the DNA TGTGCCAGCAGCTTAGATGGAGGGACAGGGGTCTTGGGCTACACCTTC. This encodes CASSLDGGTGVLGYTF.

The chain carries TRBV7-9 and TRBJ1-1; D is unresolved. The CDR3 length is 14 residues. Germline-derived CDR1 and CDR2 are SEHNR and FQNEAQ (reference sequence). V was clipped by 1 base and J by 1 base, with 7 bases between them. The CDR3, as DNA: TGTGCCAGCAGCTTAGGTAGAGAGAACACTGAAGCTTTCTTT. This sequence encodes CASSLGRENTEAFF. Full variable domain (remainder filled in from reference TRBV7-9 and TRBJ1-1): DTGVSQNPRHKITKRGQNVTFRCDPISEHNRLYWYRQTLGQGPEFLTYFQNEAQLEKSRLLSDRFSAERPKGSFSTLEIQRTEQGDSAMYLCASSLGRENTEAFFGQGTRLTVV.

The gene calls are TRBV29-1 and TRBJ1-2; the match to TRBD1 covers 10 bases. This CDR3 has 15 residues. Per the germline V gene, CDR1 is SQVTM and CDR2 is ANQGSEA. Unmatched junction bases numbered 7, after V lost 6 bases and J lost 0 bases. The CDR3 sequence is CSVGTGALPNYGYTF. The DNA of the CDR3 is TGCAGCGTCGGGACAGGGGCTCTCCCTAACTATGGCTACACCTTC.

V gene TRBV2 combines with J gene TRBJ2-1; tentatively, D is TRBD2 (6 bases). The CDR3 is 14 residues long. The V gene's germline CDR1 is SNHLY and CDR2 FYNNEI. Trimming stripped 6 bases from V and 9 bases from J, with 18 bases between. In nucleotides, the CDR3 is TGTGCCAGCAGCCTCGGGACTCCTGGAGGTGAGCAGTTCTTC. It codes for CASSLGTPGGEQFF.

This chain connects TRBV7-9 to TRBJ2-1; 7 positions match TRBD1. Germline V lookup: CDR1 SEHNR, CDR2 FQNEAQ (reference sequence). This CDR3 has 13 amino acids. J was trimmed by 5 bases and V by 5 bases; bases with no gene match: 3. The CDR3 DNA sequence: TGTGCCAGCAGCCTGGGACAGAACAATGAGCAGTTCTTC. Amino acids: CASSLGQNNEQFF.

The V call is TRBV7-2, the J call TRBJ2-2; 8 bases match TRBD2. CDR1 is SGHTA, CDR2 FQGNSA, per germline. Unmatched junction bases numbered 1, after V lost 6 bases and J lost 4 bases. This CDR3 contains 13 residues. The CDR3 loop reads CASRLAATGELFF. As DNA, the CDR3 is TGTGCCAGCAGACTAGCGGCCACCGGGGAGCTGTTTTTT.

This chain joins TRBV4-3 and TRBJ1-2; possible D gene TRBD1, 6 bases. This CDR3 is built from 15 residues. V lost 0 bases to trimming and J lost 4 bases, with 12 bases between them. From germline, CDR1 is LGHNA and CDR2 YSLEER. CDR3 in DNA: TGCGCCAGCAGCCAAGAACGGGGGGCGGCCTATGGCTACACCTTC. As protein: CASSQERGAAYGYTF.

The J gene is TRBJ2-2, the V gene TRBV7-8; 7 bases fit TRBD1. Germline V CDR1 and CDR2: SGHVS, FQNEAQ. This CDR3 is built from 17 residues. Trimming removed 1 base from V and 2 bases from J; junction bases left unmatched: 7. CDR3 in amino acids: CASSLDGTAVNTGELFF. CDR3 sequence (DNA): TGTGCCAGCAGCTTAGACGGGACAGCCGTCAACACCGGGGAGCTGTTTTTT.

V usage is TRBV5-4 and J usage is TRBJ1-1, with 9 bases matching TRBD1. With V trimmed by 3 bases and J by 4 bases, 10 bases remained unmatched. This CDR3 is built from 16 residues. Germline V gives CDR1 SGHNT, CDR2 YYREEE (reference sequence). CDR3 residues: CASSSPTGGRVTEAFF. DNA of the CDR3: TGTGCCAGCAGCTCACCCACAGGGGGCCGGGTCACTGAAGCTTTCTTT.

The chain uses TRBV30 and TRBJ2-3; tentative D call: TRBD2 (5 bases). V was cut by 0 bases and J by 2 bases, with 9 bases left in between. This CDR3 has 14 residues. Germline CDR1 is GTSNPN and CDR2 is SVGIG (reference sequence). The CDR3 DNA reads TGTGCCTGGAGTGTCGAACTAGACACAGATACGCAGTATTTT. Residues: CAWSVELDTDTQYF.

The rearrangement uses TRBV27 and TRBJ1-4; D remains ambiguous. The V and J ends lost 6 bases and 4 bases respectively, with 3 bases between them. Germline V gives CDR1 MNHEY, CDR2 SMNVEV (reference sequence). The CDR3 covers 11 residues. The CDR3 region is CASRSNEKLFF. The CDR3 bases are TGTGCCAGCAGGAGTAATGAAAAACTGTTTTTT. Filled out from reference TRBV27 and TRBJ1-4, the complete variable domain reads EAQVTQNPRYLITVTGKKLTVTCSQNMNHEYMSWYRQDPGLGLRQIYYSMNVEVTDKGDVPEGYKVSRKEKRNFPLILESPSPNQTSLYFCASRSNEKLFFGSGTQLSVL.

CDR3 residues: CSVRGGLSTDTQYF. Written as DNA, the CDR3 is TGCAGCGTGAGGGGGGGGCTTAGCACAGATACGCAGTATTTT. The chain employs TRBV29-1 and TRBJ2-3; possibly TRBD2 for D (7 bases). CDR1 and CDR2 from the germline V gene are SQVTM and ANQGSEA. Trimming shortened V by 6 bases and J by 0 bases, and 13 bases separated the two germline ends. This CDR3 region has 14 residues.

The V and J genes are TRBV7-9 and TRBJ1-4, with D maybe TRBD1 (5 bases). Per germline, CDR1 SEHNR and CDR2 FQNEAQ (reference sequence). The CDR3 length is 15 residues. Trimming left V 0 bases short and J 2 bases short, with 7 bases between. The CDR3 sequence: CASSLARGTNEKLFF. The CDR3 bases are TGTGCCAGCAGCTTAGCCCGGGGGACTAATGAAAAACTGTTTTTT.

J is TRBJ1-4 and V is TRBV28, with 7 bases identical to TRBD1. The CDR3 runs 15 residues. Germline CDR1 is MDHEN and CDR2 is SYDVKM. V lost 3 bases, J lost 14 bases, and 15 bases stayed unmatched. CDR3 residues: CASSFSDRPREGLFF. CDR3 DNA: TGTGCCAGCAGTTTCTCGGACAGGCCGCGAGAGGGTCTGTTTTTT.

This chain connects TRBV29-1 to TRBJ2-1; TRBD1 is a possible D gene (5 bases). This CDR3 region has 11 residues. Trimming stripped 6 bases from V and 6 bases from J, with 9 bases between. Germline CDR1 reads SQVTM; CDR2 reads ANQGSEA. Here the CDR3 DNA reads TGCAGCGTCATCAGGGTCAATGAGCAGTTCTTC. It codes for CSVIRVNEQFF.

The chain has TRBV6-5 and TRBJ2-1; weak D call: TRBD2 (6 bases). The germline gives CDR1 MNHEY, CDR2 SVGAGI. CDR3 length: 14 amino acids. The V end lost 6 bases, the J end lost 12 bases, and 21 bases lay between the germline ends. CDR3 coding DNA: TGTGCCAGCAGCCCCCAAACGGGGGACTTAAGGCAGTTCTTC. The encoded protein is CASSPQTGDLRQFF.

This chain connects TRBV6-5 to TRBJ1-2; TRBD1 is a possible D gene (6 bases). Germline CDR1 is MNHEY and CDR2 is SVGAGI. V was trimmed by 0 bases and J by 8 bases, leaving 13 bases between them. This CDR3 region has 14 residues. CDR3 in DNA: TGTGCCAGCAGTTACTCGGCAGGGGCCAAGGGCTACACCTTC. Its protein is CASSYSAGAKGYTF.

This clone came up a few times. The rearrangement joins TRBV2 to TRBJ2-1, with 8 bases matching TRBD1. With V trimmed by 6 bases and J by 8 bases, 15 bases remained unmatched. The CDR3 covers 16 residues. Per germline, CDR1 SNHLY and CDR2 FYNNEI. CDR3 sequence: CASSKGRGLPWDEQFF. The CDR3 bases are TGTGCCAGCAGCAAGGGCAGGGGGCTCCCTTGGGATGAGCAGTTCTTC.

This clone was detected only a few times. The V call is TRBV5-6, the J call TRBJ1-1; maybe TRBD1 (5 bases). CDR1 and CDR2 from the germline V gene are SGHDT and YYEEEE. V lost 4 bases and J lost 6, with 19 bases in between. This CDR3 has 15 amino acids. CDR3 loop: CASSLGEGLGPEAFF. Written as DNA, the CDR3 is TGTGCCAGCAGCCTCGGGGAGGGGTTAGGGCCTGAAGCTTTCTTT. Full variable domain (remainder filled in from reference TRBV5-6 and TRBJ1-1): DAGVTQSPTHLIKTRGQQVTLRCSPKSGHDTVSWYQQALGQGPQFIFQYYEEEERQRGNFPDRFSGHQFPNYSSELNVNALLLGDSALYLCASSLGEGLGPEAFFGQGTRLTVV.

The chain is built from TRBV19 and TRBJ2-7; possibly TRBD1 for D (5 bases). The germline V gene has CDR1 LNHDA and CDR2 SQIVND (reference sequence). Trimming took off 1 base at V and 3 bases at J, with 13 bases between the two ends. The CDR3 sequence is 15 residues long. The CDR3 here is CASSIGRQGVYEQYF. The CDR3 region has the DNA TGTGCCAGTAGTATAGGACGGCAGGGTGTCTACGAGCAGTACTTC.

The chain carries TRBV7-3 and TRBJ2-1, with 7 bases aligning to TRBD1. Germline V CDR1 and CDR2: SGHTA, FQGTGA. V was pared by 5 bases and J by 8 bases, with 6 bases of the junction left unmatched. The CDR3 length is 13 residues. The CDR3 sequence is CASSPSTGYEQFF. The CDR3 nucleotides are TGTGCCAGCAGCCCCTCGACAGGGTATGAGCAGTTCTTC.

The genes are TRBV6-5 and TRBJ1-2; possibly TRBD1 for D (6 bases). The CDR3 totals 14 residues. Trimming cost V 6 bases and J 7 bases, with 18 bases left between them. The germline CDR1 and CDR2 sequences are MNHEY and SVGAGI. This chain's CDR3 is CASSHRGAESGYTF. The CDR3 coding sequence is TGTGCCAGCAGCCACCGGGGGGCGGAGAGTGGCTACACCTTC.

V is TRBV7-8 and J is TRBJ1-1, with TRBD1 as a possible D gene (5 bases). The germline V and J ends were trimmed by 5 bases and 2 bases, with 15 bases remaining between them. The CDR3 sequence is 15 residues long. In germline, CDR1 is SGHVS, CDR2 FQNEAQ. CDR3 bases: TGTGCCAGCAGCCGAGCGCGACAGATAAACACTGAAGCTTTCTTT. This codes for CASSRARQINTEAFF.